The 18 T cell receptor beta chains below were found in one sample sequenced in a study of blood T cells in healthy people across ages. Next came a second PCR, run for about 7 to 11 cycles, which used a sample-barcoded 5' primer along with a J-beta primer mix. TCRdb redid the calling of the 5' RACE reads with MiXCR, one entry per CDR3 protein. The sample comprises over 950,000 distinct CDR3 sequences, roughly half of which are singletons, and about a fifth rests with the top ten. Specimen: blood. The receptor source for this set is a woman aged 60-70 years in good health.

V gene TRBV7-8 combines with J gene TRBJ2-5, with 8 bases that match TRBD2. From germline, CDR1 is SGHVS and CDR2 FQNEAQ. The CDR3 covers 16 residues. Trimming at V came to 3 bases and at J to 11 bases, leaving 17 bases not matched to a gene. CDR3 nucleotides: TGTGCCAGCAGCTTTTTGGCGGGAGGAGCCTACAATGAGCAGTACTTC. It is translated as CASSFLAGGAYNEQYF.

This clonotype has more than one count but fewer than ten. The chain combines TRBV20-1 with TRBJ2-7, with D perhaps TRBD1 (6 bases). V was cut by 1 base and J by 4 bases, with 14 bases left in between. The CDR3 extends over 14 amino acids. Germline values: CDR1 DFQATT, CDR2 SNEGSKA (reference sequence). The CDR3 sequence is CSARGYGTRYEQYF. The CDR3 DNA is TGCAGTGCTAGAGGTTACGGGACACGTTACGAGCAGTACTTC.

This chain connects TRBV6-1 to TRBJ2-3; TRBD2 is a possible D gene (5 bases). CDR3 length: 16 residues. In germline, CDR1 is MNHNS, CDR2 SASEGT. The V gene lost 3 bases and the J gene lost 1 base, with 14 bases spanning the gap. CDR3 coding DNA: TGTGCCAGCAGTGACCCCCTAGGACTGGGCACAGATACGCAGTATTTT. It translates to CASSDPLGLGTDTQYF.

This clonotype occurred a few times. V gene TRBV29-1 combines with J gene TRBJ1-3, with D perhaps TRBD1 (6 bases). This CDR3 contains 13 residues. The V end was cut by 6 bases, the J end by 2 bases, with 11 bases between. Germline V gene data show CDR1 as SQVTM and CDR2 as ANQGSEA. This chain's CDR3 is CSVGAGTGNTIYF. The CDR3 DNA is TGCAGCGTGGGGGCAGGGACTGGAAACACCATATATTTT.

The chain has TRBV4-1 and TRBJ2-1; 8 bases are shared with TRBD2. The CDR3 sequence is 16 residues long. J lost 4 bases, V lost 3 bases, and 8 bases had no gene match. Looked up from germline, CDR1 is MGHRA and CDR2 is YSYEKL. The CDR3 region has the DNA TGCGCCAGCAGCCAGGTCGGGAGGGCCTTATACAATGAGCAGTTCTTC. Protein: CASSQVGRALYNEQFF.

The chain links TRBV19 to TRBJ2-5; 7 bases line up with TRBD1. Trimming removed 3 bases from V and 2 bases from J; junction bases left unmatched: 9. Germline loops: CDR1 LNHDA, CDR2 SQIVND (reference sequence). This CDR3 comprises 16 residues. The CDR3 nucleotides are TGTGCCAGTAGTATGAGGACAGGAGCGACTCAAGAGACCCAGTACTTC. Translating gives CASSMRTGATQETQYF.

The rearrangement links TRBV10-3 to TRBJ1-2; the D is unclear. The CDR3 length is 14 residues. Per germline, CDR1 ENHRY and CDR2 SYGVKD. V was clipped by 0 bases and J by 8 bases, with 13 bases between them. CDR3 region: CAISESIRGGGYTF. DNA for the CDR3: TGTGCCATCAGTGAGTCGATTCGGGGTGGCGGCTACACCTTC.

This clonotype was seen only a few times. V gene TRBV24-1 combines with J gene TRBJ2-3; TRBD2 might be the D (5 bases). Germline-derived CDR1 and CDR2 are KGHDR and SFDVKD. Trimming left V 5 bases short and J 2 bases short, with 7 bases between. There are 13 residues in the CDR3. Here the CDR3 reads CATSGENTDTQYF. The CDR3 bases are TGTGCCACCAGTGGGGAGAACACAGATACGCAGTATTTT.

V gene TRBV6-2 or TRBV6-3 combines with J gene TRBJ2-5; D is unclear. Germline V gene sequence: CDR1 MNHEY, CDR2 SVGEGT. Trimming stripped 7 bases from V and 2 bases from J, with 11 bases between. The CDR3 sequence is 13 residues long. CDR3: CASNYLDQETQYF. DNA for the CDR3: TGTGCCAGCAATTATTTGGATCAAGAGACCCAGTACTTC.

This clonotype was detected only once. This sequence joins TRBV4-3 and TRBJ2-2, with 7 bases aligning to TRBD1. In germline, CDR1 is LGHNA, CDR2 YSLEER. This CDR3 has 15 amino acids. V shed 2 bases and J 2 bases; nucleotides not matched to a gene: 2. The CDR3 DNA reads TGCGCCAGCAGCCAACGGGACAGAAACACCGGGGAGCTGTTTTTT. As protein: CASSQRDRNTGELFF.

This rearrangement joins TRBV27 to TRBJ1-1, with D perhaps matching TRBD1 (6 bases). V was clipped by 5 bases and J by 6 bases, with 16 bases between them. The CDR3 loop spans 14 amino acids. Germline assignment: CDR1 MNHEY and CDR2 SMNVEV (reference sequence). The CDR3 reads CASSTWGRGAEAFF. The DNA of the CDR3 is TGTGCCAGCAGTACCTGGGGCAGGGGAGCTGAAGCTTTCTTT.

This clonotype showed up just a few times. DNA for the CDR3: TGCGCCAGCAGCTACGGGACAACCTCTGGGGCCAACGTCCTGACTTTC. This sequence encodes CASSYGTTSGANVLTF. V is TRBV5-1 and J is TRBJ2-6; D is perhaps TRBD1 (6 bases). In germline, CDR1 is SGHRS, CDR2 YFSETQ. The CDR3 covers 16 residues. V gave up 3 bases and J gave up 0 bases, with 10 bases separating them.

The gene calls are TRBV5-1 and TRBJ2-1, with 12 bases aligning to TRBD1. Germline lookup yields CDR1 SGHRS and CDR2 YFSETQ. The CDR3 has 16 residues. With 1 base clipped from V and 7 bases from J, the junction kept 6 bases outside the gene matches. The CDR3 DNA reads TGCGCCAGCAGCTTGACAGGGACAGGGGGCGTAAATGAGCAGTTCTTC. It yields the protein CASSLTGTGGVNEQFF.

The chain has TRBV12-3 or TRBV12-4 and TRBJ1-4, with TRBD1 identical over 8 bases. The V and J ends lost 3 bases and 7 bases, in that order; junction bases with no gene match: 13. The CDR3 is 17 residues long. CDR3 bases: TGTGCCAGCAGTTTGAGACAGGGGCCCTTTGTGTCTGAAAAACTGTTTTTT. Its translation: CASSLRQGPFVSEKLFF.

This clonotype has a handful of counts. The rearrangement links TRBV6-5 to TRBJ2-7; D might be TRBD1 (5 bases). Germline V lookup: CDR1 MNHEY, CDR2 SVGAGI. V lost 3 bases and J lost 3, with 9 bases in between. The CDR3 sequence is 13 residues long. As DNA, the CDR3 is TGTGCCAGCAGTTATCGACAGTTCTACGAGCAGTACTTC. Encoded protein: CASSYRQFYEQYF.

The V and J genes are TRBV5-6 and TRBJ2-1; D could derive from TRBD1 or TRBD2 (5 bases each). The CDR3 sequence is 12 residues long. V was cut by 1 base and J by 10 bases, with 9 bases left in between. Per germline, CDR1 SGHDT and CDR2 YYEEEE. The CDR3 nucleotides are TGTGCCAGCAGCTTGTACCGGGGCGAGCAGTTCTTC. It yields the protein CASSLYRGEQFF.

This clonotype was observed a few times. The chain couples TRBV15 to TRBJ2-3; tentative D call: TRBD2 (6 bases). The CDR3 totals 16 residues. V gave up 2 bases and J gave up 6 bases, with 18 bases separating them. Germline V gene data show CDR1 as LNHNV and CDR2 as YYDKDF (reference sequence). The CDR3 sequence: CATSRKPGAEGDTQYF. Written as DNA, the CDR3 is TGTGCCACCAGCAGAAAGCCGGGCGCGGAGGGGGATACGCAGTATTTT.

The chain has TRBV28 and TRBJ2-3, with unresolved D. The CDR3 runs to 15 residues. Germline lookup yields CDR1 MDHEN and CDR2 SYDVKM. V shed 7 bases and J shed 3 bases, with 17 bases lying between them. The CDR3 region has the DNA TGTGCCAGCAATTCCTTCCAAAGTGGGACAGATACGCAGTATTTT. It is translated as CASNSFQSGTDTQYF. Full variable domain (missing parts from reference TRBV28 and TRBJ2-3): DVKVTQSSRYLVKRTGEKVFLECVQDMDHENMFWYRQDPGLGLRLIYFSYDVKMKEKGDIPEGYSVSREKKERFSLILESASTNQTSMYLCASNSFQSGTDTQYFGPGTRLTVL.